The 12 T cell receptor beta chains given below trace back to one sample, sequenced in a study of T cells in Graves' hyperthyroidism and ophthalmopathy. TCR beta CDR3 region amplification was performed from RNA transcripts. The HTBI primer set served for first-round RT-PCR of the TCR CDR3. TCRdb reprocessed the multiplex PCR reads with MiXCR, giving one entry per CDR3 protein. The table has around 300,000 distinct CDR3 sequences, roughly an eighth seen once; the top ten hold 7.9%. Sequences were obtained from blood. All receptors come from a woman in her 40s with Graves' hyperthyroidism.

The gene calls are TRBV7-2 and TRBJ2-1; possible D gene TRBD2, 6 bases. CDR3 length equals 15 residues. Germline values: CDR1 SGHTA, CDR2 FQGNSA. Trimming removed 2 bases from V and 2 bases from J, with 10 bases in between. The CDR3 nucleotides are TGTGCCAGCAGCTTAATGTGGGAGGCCTACAATGAGCAGTTCTTC. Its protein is CASSLMWEAYNEQFF.

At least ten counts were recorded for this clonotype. CDR3 protein: CSARDSTSGRSYNEQFF. The CDR3 DNA follows: TGCAGTGCTAGAGATTCGACTAGCGGGAGATCCTACAATGAGCAGTTCTTC. V is TRBV20-1 and J is TRBJ2-1, with TRBD2 matching over 12 bases. This CDR3 spans 17 amino acids. Germline V gives CDR1 DFQATT, CDR2 SNEGSKA (reference sequence). The ends lost 0 bases at V and 1 base at J; junction bases unmatched: 4.

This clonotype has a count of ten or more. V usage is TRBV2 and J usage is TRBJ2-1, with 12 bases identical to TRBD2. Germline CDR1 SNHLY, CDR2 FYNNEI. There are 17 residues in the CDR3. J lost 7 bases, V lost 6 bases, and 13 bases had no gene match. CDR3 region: CASSLRGLAGSGNEQFF. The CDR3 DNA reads TGTGCCAGCAGCCTACGAGGACTAGCGGGAAGTGGGAATGAGCAGTTCTTC.

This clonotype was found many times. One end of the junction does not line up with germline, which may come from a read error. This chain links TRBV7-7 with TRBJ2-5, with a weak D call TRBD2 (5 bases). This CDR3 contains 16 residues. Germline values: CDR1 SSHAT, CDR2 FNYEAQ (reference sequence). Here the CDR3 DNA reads TGTGCTAGCAGCCCCAGACGGTACGGGCCGGGGGAGACCCAGTACTTC. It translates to CASSPRRYGPGETQYF.

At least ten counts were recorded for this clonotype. The CDR3 region is CASSFSSSRQETQYF. The CDR3 DNA reads as TGTGCCAGCAGCTTCTCTAGCAGCCGGCAAGAGACCCAGTACTTC. The chain links TRBV11-2 to TRBJ2-5; TRBD2 is a possible D gene (5 bases). Trimming left V 3 bases short and J 2 bases short, with 13 bases between. Germline assignment: CDR1 SGHAT and CDR2 FQNNGV. The length of the CDR3 is 15 residues.

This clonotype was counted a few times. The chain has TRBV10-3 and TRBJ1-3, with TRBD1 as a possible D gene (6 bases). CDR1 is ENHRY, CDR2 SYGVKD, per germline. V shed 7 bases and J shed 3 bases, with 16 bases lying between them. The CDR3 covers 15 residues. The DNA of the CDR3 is TGTGCCATCAACCCGGGGGGGGCTAGTGGAAACACCATATATTTT. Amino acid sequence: CAINPGGASGNTIYF.

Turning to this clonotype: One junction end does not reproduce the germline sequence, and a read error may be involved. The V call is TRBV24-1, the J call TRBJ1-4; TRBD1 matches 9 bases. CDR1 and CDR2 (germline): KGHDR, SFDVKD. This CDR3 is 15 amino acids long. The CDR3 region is CAPSDGTGKNEKLFF. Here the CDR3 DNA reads TGTGCCCCCAGTGATGGGACAGGGAAAAATGAAAAACTGTTTTTT.

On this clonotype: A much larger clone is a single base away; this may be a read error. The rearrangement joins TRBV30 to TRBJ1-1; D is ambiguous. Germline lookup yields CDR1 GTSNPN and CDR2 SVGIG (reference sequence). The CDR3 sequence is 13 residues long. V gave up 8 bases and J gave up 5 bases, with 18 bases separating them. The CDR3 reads CARTNRANTEAFF. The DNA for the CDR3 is TGTGCCCGGACCAACCGGGCTAATACTGAAGCTTTCTTT.

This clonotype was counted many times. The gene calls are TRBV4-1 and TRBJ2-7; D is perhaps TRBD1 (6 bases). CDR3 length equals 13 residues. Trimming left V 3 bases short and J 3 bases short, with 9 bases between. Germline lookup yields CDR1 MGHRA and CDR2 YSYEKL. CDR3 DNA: TGCGCCAGCAGCCAGGAGACAGGCTACGAGCAGTACTTC. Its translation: CASSQETGYEQYF.

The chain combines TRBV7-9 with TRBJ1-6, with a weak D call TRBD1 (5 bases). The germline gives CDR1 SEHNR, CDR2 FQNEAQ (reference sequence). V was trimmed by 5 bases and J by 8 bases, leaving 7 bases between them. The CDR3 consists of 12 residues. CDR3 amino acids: CASSKQDSPLHF. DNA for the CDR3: TGTGCCAGCAGCAAACAGGATTCACCCCTCCACTTT.

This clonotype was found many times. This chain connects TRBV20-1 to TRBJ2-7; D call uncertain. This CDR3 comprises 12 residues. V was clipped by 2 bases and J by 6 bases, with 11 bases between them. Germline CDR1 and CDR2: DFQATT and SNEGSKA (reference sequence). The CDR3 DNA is TGCAGTGCTAGATGGGCGGCCGGCGAGCAGTACTTC. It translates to CSARWAAGEQYF.

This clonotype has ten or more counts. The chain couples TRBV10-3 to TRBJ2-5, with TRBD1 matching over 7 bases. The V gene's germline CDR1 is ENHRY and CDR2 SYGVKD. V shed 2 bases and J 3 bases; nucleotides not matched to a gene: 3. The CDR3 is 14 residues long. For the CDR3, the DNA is TGTGCCATCAGTGAGGCCCAGGGGGAAGAGACCCAGTACTTC. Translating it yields CAISEAQGEETQYF.